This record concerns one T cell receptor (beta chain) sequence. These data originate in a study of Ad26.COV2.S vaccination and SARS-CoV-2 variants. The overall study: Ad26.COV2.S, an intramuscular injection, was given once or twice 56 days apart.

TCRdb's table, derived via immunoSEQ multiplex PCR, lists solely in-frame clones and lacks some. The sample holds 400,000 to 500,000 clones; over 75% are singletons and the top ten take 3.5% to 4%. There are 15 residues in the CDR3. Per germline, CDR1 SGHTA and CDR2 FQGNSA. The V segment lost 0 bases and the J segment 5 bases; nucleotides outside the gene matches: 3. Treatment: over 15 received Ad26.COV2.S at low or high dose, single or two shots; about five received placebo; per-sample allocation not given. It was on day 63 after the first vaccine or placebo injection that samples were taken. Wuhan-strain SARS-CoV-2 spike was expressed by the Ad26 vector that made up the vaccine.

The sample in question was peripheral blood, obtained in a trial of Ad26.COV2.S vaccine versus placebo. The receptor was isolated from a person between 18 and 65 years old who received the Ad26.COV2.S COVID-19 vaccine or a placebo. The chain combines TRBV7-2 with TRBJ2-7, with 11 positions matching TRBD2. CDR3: CASSLAGGLADEQYF. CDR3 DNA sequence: TGTGCCAGCAGCTTAGCGGGGGGACTAGCGGACGAGCAGTACTTC.